This T cell receptor (beta chain) was recorded in a study of T cells expressing NK-cell markers. With the 5' RACE reads reprocessed, TCRdb shows one record per CDR3 protein and no DNA. This sample's table reports about half a million distinct CDR3 sequences. The CDR3 spans 14 residues. Germline V gene sequence: CDR1 ENHRY, CDR2 SYGVKD. The rearrangement joins TRBV10-3 to TRBJ2-1; checking the TCRdb D call of TRBD1 is not possible without DNA. This receptor was obtained from a woman between 45 and 65 years old in good health. The sequenced sample was blood T cells: a sorted CD56 or NKG2C T cell subset, CD4+ or CD8+ T cells, or bulk PBMC T cells (not recorded which). CDR3 loop: CAIRNAQGWNEQFF.